The text below deals with one TCR beta chain. The CDR3 has 12 amino acids. Trimming stripped 2 bases from V and 5 bases from J, with 6 bases between. Survey-level immunoSEQ sequencing profiled the TCR beta repertoire. Profiled with immunoSEQ multiplex PCR; TCRdb holds only in-frame clones, not every one. The table shows tens of thousands of clones, with over 85% occurring only once. This chain joins TRBV12-3 or TRBV12-4 and TRBJ1-1, with D hard to call. The sequenced material came from PBMCs. The sequence was obtained from a man aged 40-55 years with rheumatoid arthritis. The CDR3 here is CASSLSGTEAFF. The CDR3 bases are TGTGCCAGCAGTTTAAGTGGAACTGAAGCTTTCTTT.